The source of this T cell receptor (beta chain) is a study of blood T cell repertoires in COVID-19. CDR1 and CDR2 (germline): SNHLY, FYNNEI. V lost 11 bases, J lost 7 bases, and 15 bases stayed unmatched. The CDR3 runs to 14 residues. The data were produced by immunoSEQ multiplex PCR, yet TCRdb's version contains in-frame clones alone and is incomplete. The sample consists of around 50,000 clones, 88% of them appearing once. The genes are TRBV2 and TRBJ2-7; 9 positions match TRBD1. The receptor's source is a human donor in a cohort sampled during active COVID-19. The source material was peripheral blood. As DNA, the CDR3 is TGTGCCTCCCAGACCGGGACAGGGCTTTGGGAGCAGTACTTC. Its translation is CASQTGTGLWEQYF.